This T cell receptor (beta chain) was captured in a study of control samples from healthy donors and cancer patients (dated by TCRdb to the early 2020s). Taken from cysteine to phenylalanine, the CDR3 has 13 residues. Here the CDR3 DNA is all that survives: 39 bases in frame from base 1. CDR1 and CDR2 are drawn from the germline V gene: SGHAT, FQNNGV. Trimming removed 5 bases from V and 6 bases from J, leaving 13 bases between the germline ends. Concerning this clone itself: No antigen is known for it. No qualities accompany the bases; no much larger clone lies one base away.

The library was produced with the immunoSEQ multiplex PCR assay. In its TCRdb copy, this immuneACCESS table keeps in-frame sequences only and misses some clones. Where compared with another copy, unresolved V genes explain less than half of these, and the others have no known cause. In this sample the table shows fewer than 500,000 clones, over 75% of which occur a single time. Of the sample, more than 6% is held by the ten largest clones. The V and J segments used are TRBV11-2 and TRBJ1-2; TRBD1 is perhaps the D gene, given 5 matching bases. This TCR was sampled from a man in his forties with head and neck cancer. What was sequenced was PBMCs. For the CDR3, the sequence is CASSPGPYNGYTF. The nucleotides read TGTGCCAGCAGCCCGGGGCCATACAATGGCTACACCTTC.